This T cell receptor (beta chain) was captured by sequencing in a study of T cells in Graves' hyperthyroidism and ophthalmopathy. Those with hyperthyroidism were 18 to 65 years old, newly diagnosed, and ill for under 2 months. PBMCs were obtained from roughly 10 ml fresh peripheral blood. Trimming took 1 base from V and 7 from J, leaving 14 bases between them. The CDR3 is 14 residues long. Per germline, CDR1 MGHRA and CDR2 YSYEKL. Researchers took RNA transcripts and amplified the TCR beta CDR3 regions from them. Researchers ran a first-round RT-PCR on the TCR CDR3 using the HTBI primer set. TCRdb reanalysed the multiplex PCR reads using MiXCR and keeps one entry per CDR3 protein. This sample has a few hundred thousand distinct CDR3 sequences, with 15% to 18% found just once.

This chain uses TRBV4-1 with TRBJ2-7, with D perhaps assigned TRBD1 or TRBD2 (5 bases each). Sequencing was done on a sample of blood. This receptor was obtained from a woman between 18 and 30 years old with Graves' hyperthyroidism. CDR3: CASSQGSPWGEQYF. The CDR3 nucleotides read TGCGCCAGCAGCCAAGGGTCACCGTGGGGGGAGCAGTACTTC.